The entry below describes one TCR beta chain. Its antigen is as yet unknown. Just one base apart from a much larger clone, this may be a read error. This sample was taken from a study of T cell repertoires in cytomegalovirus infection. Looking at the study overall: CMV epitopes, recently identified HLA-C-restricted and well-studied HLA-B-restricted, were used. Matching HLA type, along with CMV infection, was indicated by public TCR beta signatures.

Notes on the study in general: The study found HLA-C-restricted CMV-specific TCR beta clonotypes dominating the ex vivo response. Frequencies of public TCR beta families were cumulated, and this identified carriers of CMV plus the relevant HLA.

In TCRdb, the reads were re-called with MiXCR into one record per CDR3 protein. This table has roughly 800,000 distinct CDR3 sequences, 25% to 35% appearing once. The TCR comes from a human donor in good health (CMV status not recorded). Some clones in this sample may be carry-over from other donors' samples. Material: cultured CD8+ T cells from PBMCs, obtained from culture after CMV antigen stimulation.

The CDR3 DNA reads TGCAGTGCTAGAGAGCCGGGACAGGGTTTCTACAATGAGCAGTTCTTC. It yields the protein CSAREPGQGFYNEQFF. The chain combines TRBV20-1 with TRBJ2-1; 9 bases fit TRBD1. Germline V gene sequence: CDR1 DFQATT, CDR2 SNEGSKA (reference sequence). This CDR3 region has 16 residues. The V segment lost 0 bases and the J segment 3 bases; nucleotides outside the gene matches: 6.